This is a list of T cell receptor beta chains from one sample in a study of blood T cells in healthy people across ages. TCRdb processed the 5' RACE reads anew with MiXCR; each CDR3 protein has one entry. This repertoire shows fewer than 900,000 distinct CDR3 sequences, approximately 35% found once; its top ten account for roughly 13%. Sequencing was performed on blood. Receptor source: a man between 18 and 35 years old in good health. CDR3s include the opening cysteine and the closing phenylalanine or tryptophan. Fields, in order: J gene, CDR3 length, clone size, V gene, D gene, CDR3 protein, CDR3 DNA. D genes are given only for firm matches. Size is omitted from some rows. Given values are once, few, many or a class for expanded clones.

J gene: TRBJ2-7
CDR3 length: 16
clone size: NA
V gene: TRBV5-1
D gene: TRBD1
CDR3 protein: CASSLARDRISYEQYF
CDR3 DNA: TGCGCCAGCAGCTTGGCCCGGGACAGGATCTCCTACGAGCAGTACTTC

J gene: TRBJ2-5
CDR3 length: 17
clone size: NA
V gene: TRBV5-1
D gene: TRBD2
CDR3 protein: CASSAKTSGGPQETQYF
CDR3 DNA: TGCGCCAGCAGCGCGAAAACTAGCGGGGGGCCCCAGGAGACCCAGTACTTC

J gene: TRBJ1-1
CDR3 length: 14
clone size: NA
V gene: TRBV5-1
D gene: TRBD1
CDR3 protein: CASSPQGVLTEAFF
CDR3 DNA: TGCGCCAGCAGCCCGCAGGGGGTTTTGACTGAAGCTTTCTTT

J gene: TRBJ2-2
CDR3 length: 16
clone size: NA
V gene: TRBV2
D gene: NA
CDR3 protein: CASSPFRGLHTGELFF
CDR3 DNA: TGTGCCAGCAGTCCTTTCAGGGGACTCCACACCGGGGAGCTGTTTTTT

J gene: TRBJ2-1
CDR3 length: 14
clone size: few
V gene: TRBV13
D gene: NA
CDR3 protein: CASSLVQRADEQFF
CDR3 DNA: TGTGCCAGCAGCTTAGTTCAGCGTGCGGATGAGCAGTTCTTC

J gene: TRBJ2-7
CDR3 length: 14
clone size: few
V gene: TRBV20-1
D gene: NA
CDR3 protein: CSALDKSSYNEQYF
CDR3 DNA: TGCAGTGCACTAGACAAGAGCTCCTACAATGAGCAGTACTTC

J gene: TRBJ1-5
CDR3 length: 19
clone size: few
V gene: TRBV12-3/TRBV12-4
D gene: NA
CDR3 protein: CASSRLPWPELGSNQPQHF
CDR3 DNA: TGTGCCAGCAGCCGCCTACCATGGCCTGAGCTTGGGAGCAATCAGCCCCAGCATTTT

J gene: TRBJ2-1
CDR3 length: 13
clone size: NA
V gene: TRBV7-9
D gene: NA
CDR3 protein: CASFTRAHNEQFF
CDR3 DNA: TGTGCCAGCTTCACGAGAGCCCACAATGAGCAGTTCTTC

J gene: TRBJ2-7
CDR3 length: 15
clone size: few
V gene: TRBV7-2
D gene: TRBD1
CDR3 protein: CASSLWQGALYEQYF
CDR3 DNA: TGTGCCAGCAGCTTATGGCAGGGGGCTCTCTACGAGCAGTACTTC

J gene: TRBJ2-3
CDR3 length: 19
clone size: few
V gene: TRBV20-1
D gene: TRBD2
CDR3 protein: CSARGASGGAKTSTDTQYF
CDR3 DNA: TGCAGTGCTAGAGGGGCTAGCGGGGGGGCTAAAACTAGCACAGATACGCAGTATTTT

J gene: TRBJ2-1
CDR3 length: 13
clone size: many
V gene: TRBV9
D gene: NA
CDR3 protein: CASSGAFYNEQFF
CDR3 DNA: TGTGCCAGCAGCGGGGCGTTCTACAATGAGCAGTTCTTC

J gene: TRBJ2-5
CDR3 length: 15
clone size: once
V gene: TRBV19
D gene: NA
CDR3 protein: CASSPREGRLETQYF
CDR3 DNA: TGTGCCAGTAGTCCCCGGGAAGGAAGGCTCGAGACCCAGTACTTC

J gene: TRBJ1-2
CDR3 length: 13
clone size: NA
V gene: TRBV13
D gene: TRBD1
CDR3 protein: CASSEGGHYGYTF
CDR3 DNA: TGTGCCAGCAGCGAAGGGGGCCACTATGGCTACACCTTC

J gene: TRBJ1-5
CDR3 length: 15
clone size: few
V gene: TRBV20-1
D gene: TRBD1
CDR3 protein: CSAYQGGYSNQPQHF
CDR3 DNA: TGCAGTGCTTACCAGGGGGGGTATAGCAATCAGCCCCAGCATTTT

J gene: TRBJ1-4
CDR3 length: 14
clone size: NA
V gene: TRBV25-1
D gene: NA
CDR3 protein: CASSEAGTNEKLFF
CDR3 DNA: TGTGCCAGCAGTGAAGCTGGCACTAATGAAAAACTGTTTTTT

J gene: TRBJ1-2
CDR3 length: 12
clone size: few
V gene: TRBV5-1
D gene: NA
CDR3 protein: CASSSDHPGYTF
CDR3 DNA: TGCGCCAGCAGCTCCGACCATCCTGGCTACACCTTC

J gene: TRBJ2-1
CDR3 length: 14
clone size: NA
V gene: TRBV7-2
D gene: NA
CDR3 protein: CASSPPGPYNKQFF
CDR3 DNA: TGTGCCAGCAGCCCCCCCGGGCCCTACAATAAGCAGTTCTTC

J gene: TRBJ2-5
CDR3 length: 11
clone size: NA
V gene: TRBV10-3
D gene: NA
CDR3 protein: CATRLGETQYF
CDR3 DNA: TGTGCCACCCGGTTGGGGGAGACCCAGTACTTC

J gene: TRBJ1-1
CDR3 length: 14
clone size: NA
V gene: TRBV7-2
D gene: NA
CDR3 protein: CASSLTYLNTEAFF
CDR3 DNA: TGTGCCAGCAGCTTGACTTATTTGAACACTGAAGCTTTCTTT

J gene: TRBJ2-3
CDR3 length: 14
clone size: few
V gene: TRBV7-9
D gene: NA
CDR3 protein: CASSPYGASDTQYF
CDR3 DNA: TGTGCCAGCAGCCCTTATGGGGCTTCAGATACGCAGTATTTT

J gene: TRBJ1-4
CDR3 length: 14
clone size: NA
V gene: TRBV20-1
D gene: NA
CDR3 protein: CSARVPVANEKLFF
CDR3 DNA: TGCAGTGCTAGAGTGCCGGTGGCTAATGAAAAACTGTTTTTT

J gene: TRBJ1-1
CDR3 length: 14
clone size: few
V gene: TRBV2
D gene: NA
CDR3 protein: CATRIGLGNTEAFF
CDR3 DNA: TGTGCCACCCGAATCGGACTGGGGAACACTGAAGCTTTCTTT